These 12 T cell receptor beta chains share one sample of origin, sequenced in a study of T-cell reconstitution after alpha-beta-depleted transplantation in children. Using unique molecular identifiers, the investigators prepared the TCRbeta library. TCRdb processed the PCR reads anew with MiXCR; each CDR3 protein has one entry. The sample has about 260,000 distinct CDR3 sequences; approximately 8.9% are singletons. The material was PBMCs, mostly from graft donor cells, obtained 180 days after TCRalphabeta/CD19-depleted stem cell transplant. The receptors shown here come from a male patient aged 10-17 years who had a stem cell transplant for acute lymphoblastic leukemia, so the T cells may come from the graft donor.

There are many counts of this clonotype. The CDR3 DNA follows: TGCAGTGCTAGTCAGCTAGCGGGGGGCACCGGGGAGCTGTTTTTT. Its protein is CSASQLAGGTGELFF. This rearrangement joins TRBV20-1 to TRBJ2-2; 11 bases agree with TRBD2. V shed 3 bases, J shed 4 bases, and the junction held 4 bases outside the gene matches. Germline V lookup: CDR1 DFQATT, CDR2 SNEGSKA (reference sequence). This CDR3 region has 15 residues.

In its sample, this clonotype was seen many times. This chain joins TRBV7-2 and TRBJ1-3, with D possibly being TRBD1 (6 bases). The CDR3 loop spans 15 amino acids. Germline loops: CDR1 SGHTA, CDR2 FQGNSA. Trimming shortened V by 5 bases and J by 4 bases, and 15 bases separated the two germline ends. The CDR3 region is CASSPPHRDGNTIYF. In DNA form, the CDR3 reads TGTGCCAGCAGCCCCCCTCACAGGGACGGAAACACCATATATTTT. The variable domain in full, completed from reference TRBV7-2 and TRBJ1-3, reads GAGVSQSPSNKVTEKGKDVELRCDPISGHTALYWYRQSLGQGLEFLIYFQGNSAPDKSGLPSDRFSAERTGGSVSTLTIQRTQQEDSAVYLCASSPPHRDGNTIYFGEGSWLTVV.

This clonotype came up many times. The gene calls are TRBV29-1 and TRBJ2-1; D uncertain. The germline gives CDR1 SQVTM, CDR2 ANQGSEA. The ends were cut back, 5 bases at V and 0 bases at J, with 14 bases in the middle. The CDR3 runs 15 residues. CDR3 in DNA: TGCAGCGTTATACCGTACCTAAGCTCCTACAATGAGCAGTTCTTC. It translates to CSVIPYLSSYNEQFF.

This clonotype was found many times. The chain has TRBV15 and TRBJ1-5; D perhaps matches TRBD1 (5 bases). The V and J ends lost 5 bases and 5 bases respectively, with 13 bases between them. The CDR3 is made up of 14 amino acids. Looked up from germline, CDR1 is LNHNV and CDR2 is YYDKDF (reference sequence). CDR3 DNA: TGTGCCACCAGCGGCGGGGGGGGTCATCAGCCCCAGCATTTT. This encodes CATSGGGGHQPQHF.

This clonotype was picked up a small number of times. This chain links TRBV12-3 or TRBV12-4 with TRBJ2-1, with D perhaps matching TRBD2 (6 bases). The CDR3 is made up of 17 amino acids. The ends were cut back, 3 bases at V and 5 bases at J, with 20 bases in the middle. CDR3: CASSFFGGPGEDNEQFF. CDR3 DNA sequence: TGTGCCAGCAGTTTCTTCGGAGGGCCTGGGGAGGACAATGAGCAGTTCTTC.

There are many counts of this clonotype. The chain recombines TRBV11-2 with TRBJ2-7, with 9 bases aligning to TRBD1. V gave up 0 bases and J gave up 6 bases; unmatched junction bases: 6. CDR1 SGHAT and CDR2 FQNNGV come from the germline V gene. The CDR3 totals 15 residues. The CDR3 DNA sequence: TGTGCCAGCAGCTTAGATGGGGGACAGGGAAGCGAGCAGTACTTC. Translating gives CASSLDGGQGSEQYF.

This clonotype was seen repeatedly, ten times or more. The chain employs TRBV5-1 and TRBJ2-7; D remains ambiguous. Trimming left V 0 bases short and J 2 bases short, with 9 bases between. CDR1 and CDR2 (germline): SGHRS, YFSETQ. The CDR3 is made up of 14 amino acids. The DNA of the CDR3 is TGCGCCAGCAGCTTGGAGGGCAGTACCTACGAGCAGTACTTC. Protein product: CASSLEGSTYEQYF.

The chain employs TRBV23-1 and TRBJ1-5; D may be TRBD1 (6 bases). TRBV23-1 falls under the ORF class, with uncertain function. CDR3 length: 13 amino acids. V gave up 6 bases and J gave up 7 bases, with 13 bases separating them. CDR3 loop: CASSYRVLQPQHF. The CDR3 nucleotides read TGCGCCAGCAGCTACAGGGTTTTGCAGCCCCAGCATTTT.

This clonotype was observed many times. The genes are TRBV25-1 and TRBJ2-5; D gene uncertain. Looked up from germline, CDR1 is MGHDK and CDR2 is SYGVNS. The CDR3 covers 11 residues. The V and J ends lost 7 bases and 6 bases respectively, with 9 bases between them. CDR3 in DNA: TGTGCCAGCAAGCTTGGGCAGACCCAGTACTTC. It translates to CASKLGQTQYF.

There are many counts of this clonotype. The CDR3 loop reads CASSLEAGGGTGELFF. The CDR3 DNA reads TGTGCCAGCAGCTTAGAGGCAGGGGGAGGCACCGGGGAGCTGTTTTTT. The chain uses TRBV7-6 and TRBJ2-2; D is perhaps TRBD1 (7 bases). This CDR3 is 16 amino acids long. CDR1 is SGHVS, CDR2 FNYEAQ, per germline. V gave up 1 base and J gave up 4 bases, with 13 bases separating them.

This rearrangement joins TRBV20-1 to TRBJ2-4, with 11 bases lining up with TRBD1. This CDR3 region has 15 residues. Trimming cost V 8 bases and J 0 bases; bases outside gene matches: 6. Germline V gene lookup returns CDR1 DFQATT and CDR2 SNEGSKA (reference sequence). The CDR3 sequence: CSFSGTGGAKNIQYF. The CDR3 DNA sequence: TGCAGTTTCTCGGGGACAGGGGGAGCCAAAAACATTCAGTACTTC.

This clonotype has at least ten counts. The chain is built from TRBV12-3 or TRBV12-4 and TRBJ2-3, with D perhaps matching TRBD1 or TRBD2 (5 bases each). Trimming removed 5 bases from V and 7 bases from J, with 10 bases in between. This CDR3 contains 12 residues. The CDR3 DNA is TGTGCCAGCAGTCCCTGGGGGAATACGCAGTATTTT. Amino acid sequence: CASSPWGNTQYF.